One sample yielded the 21 T cell receptor beta chains listed below, sequenced in a study of T cell responses to AZD1222 COVID-19 vaccine. Using immunoSEQ multiplex PCR, the repertoire was profiled, and TCRdb retains in-frame clones only, with some absent. Of tens of thousands of clones in the sample, around 90% were seen once. Material: peripheral blood, obtained on day 0 of AZD1222 vaccination. These receptors came from an adult in good health.

The gene calls are TRBV6-5 and TRBJ1-1; D may be TRBD1 (5 bases). CDR3 length: 14 amino acids. The V gene lost 2 bases and the J gene lost 1 base, with 8 bases spanning the gap. Germline assignment: CDR1 MNHEY and CDR2 SVGAGI. The CDR3 loop is CASSYPGPNTEAFF. The DNA for the CDR3 is TGTGCCAGCAGTTACCCAGGGCCGAACACTGAAGCTTTCTTT.

In this sample, this clone turned up once. The chain employs TRBV6-4 and TRBJ2-7; D gene unclear. The CDR3 runs 13 residues. Trimming removed 2 bases from V and 2 bases from J, with 7 bases in between. Germline CDR1 is MRHNA and CDR2 is SNTAGT. CDR3 residues: CASSDRVTYEQYF. CDR3 DNA: TGTGCCAGCAGTGACAGGGTTACCTACGAGCAGTACTTC.

The chain is built from TRBV6-5 and TRBJ2-4; D remains ambiguous. Germline CDR1 is MNHEY and CDR2 is SVGAGI. Trimming shortened V by 0 bases and J by 0 bases, and 9 bases separated the two germline ends. CDR3 length: 16 residues. The CDR3: CASSYSGSVAKNIQYF. CDR3 nucleotide sequence: TGTGCCAGCAGTTACTCGGGGTCGGTAGCCAAAAACATTCAGTACTTC.

The chain has TRBV27 and TRBJ2-2; TRBD2 is a possible D gene (7 bases). The V gene's germline CDR1 is MNHEY and CDR2 SMNVEV (reference sequence). The CDR3 spans 15 residues. Trimming left V 6 bases short and J 4 bases short, with 15 bases between. The CDR3 is CASSLGGPGTGELFF. CDR3 bases: TGTGCCAGCAGCCTCGGGGGGCCGGGCACCGGGGAGCTGTTTTTT.

The chain is built from TRBV6-1 and TRBJ1-3; maybe TRBD1 (6 bases). The germline V gene has CDR1 MNHNS and CDR2 SASEGT. The CDR3 spans 16 residues. Trimming shortened V by 1 base and J by 0 bases, and 10 bases separated the two germline ends. The CDR3 DNA reads as TGTGCCAGCAGTGAAGGACAGGAACTCTCTGGAAACACCATATATTTT. Protein: CASSEGQELSGNTIYF.

The V gene is TRBV7-3, the J gene TRBJ1-1, with TRBD1 matching over 7 bases. Germline V gene lookup returns CDR1 SGHTA and CDR2 FQGTGA. Trimming at V came to 4 bases and at J to 5 bases, leaving 7 bases not matched to a gene. The CDR3 runs to 14 residues. CDR3 nucleotides: TGTGCCAGCAGCTCGACAGGGTCGCGGACTGAAGCTTTCTTT. It translates to CASSSTGSRTEAFF. Drawing the rest from reference TRBV7-3 and TRBJ1-1, the complete variable domain is GAGVSQTPSNKVTEKGKYVELRCDPISGHTALYWYRQSLGQGPEFLIYFQGTGAADDSGLPNDRFFAVRPEGSVSTLKIQRTERGDSAVYLCASSSTGSRTEAFFGQGTRLTVV.

The genes are TRBV7-2 and TRBJ2-3; 9 bases align to TRBD2. The V segment lost 5 bases and the J segment 0 bases; nucleotides outside the gene matches: 9. The CDR3 is made up of 17 amino acids. The germline V gene encodes CDR1 SGHTA and CDR2 FQGNSA. In DNA, the CDR3 is TGTGCCAGCAGCCAACCAAGCGGGGGGCTGAGCACAGATACGCAGTATTTT. Protein: CASSQPSGGLSTDTQYF.

The chain links TRBV19 to TRBJ2-1, with 7 bases matching TRBD1. Germline V CDR1 and CDR2: LNHDA, SQIVND (reference sequence). The CDR3 totals 17 residues. After removal of 4 bases from V and 0 bases from J, the junction contained 9 bases not matched to a gene. The CDR3 DNA reads TGTGCCAGTAGTACCCATCCCGGGACAGCCTCCTACAATGAGCAGTTCTTC. Translating gives CASSTHPGTASYNEQFF.

Here the CDR3 reads CASSPGQGTEAFF. The DNA for the CDR3 is TGTGCCAGCAGCCCGGGACAGGGCACTGAAGCTTTCTTT. The chain links TRBV7-2 to TRBJ1-1; 9 positions agree with TRBD1. This CDR3 region has 13 residues. J gave up 4 bases and V 5 bases, and 2 bases lay outside the gene matches. In germline, CDR1 is SGHTA, CDR2 FQGNSA. The full variable domain, in which reference TRBV7-2 and TRBJ1-1 provide the parts outside the CDR3, is GAGVSQSPSNKVTEKGKDVELRCDPISGHTALYWYRQSLGQGLEFLIYFQGNSAPDKSGLPSDRFSAERTGGSVSTLTIQRTQQEDSAVYLCASSPGQGTEAFFGQGTRLTVV.

J is TRBJ1-3 and V is TRBV5-1; D not certain. V was pared by 0 bases and J by 3 bases, with 7 bases between. The germline CDR1 and CDR2 sequences are SGHRS and YFSETQ. This CDR3 contains 14 residues. The CDR3 DNA follows: TGCGCCAGCAGCTTGGTGGGCATTGGAAACACCATATATTTT. Its translation is CASSLVGIGNTIYF. Filled out from reference TRBV5-1 and TRBJ1-3, the complete variable domain reads KAGVTQTPRYLIKTRGQQVTLSCSPISGHRSVSWYQQTPGQGLQFLFEYFSETQRNKGNFPGRFSGRQFSNSRSEMNVSTLELGDSALYLCASSLVGIGNTIYFGEGSWLTVV.

The chain carries TRBV3-1 (or the pseudogene TRBV3-2) and TRBJ2-1; perhaps TRBD2 as D (6 bases). The V gene lost 1 base and the J gene lost 6 bases, with 10 bases spanning the gap. The germline V gene encodes CDR1 LGHDT and CDR2 YNNKEL (reference sequence). This CDR3 has 14 residues. CDR3 amino acids: CASSQGTTGNEQFF. CDR3 sequence (DNA): TGTGCCAGCAGCCAAGGGACTACGGGCAATGAGCAGTTCTTC.

The chain joins TRBV7-5 to TRBJ1-2. TRBV7-5 is flagged as a pseudogene. There are 12 residues in the CDR3. The CDR3 spells CARSFRTGGYTF. The CDR3 DNA follows: TGTGCCAGAAGCTTCCGGACTGGGGGCTACACCTTC.

This clone occurred a few times. The rearrangement uses TRBV30 and TRBJ2-5; tentative D call: TRBD1 (6 bases). The CDR3 runs 13 residues. V was shortened by 6 bases and J by 13 bases, with 24 bases between the two germline ends. The germline V gene encodes CDR1 GTSNPN and CDR2 SVGIG (reference sequence). The CDR3 nucleotides are TGTGCCTGTCCTCGACCCGGGTTGGGGGCCCCGTACTTC. This sequence encodes CACPRPGLGAPYF.

The V gene is TRBV2, the J gene TRBJ2-2, with D perhaps being TRBD1 or TRBD2 (5 bases each). The CDR3 length is 17 residues. Germline CDR1 reads SNHLY; CDR2 reads FYNNEI. Trimming took off 0 bases at V and 0 bases at J, with 11 bases between the two ends. The CDR3 DNA reads TGTGCCAGCAGTGAAGCCCTTGGGGGTGCGAACACCGGGGAGCTGTTTTTT. This sequence encodes CASSEALGGANTGELFF.

The V gene is TRBV5-1, the J gene TRBJ1-1; D is unclear. The CDR3 extends over 13 amino acids. Germline CDR1 SGHRS, CDR2 YFSETQ. Trimming shortened V by 3 bases and J by 0 bases, and 6 bases separated the two germline ends. CDR3 sequence reads: CASSSSMNTEAFF. CDR3 DNA: TGCGCCAGCAGCTCCAGTATGAACACTGAAGCTTTCTTT.

The count of this clone is one. The chain has TRBV11-2 and TRBJ2-2; TRBD1 matches 9 bases. CDR1 is SGHAT and CDR2 is FQNNGV in the germline V gene. There are 16 residues in the CDR3. Unmatched junction bases numbered 4, after V lost 3 bases and J lost 2 bases. The CDR3 nucleotides are TGTGCCAGCAGCTTTCAGACAGGGGGAAACACCGGGGAGCTGTTTTTT. Amino acids: CASSFQTGGNTGELFF.

This sequence joins TRBV2 and TRBJ2-7; D uncertain. The CDR3 contains 15 residues. The V gene lost 2 bases and the J gene lost 2 bases, with 13 bases spanning the gap. Germline loops: CDR1 SNHLY, CDR2 FYNNEI. CDR3 sequence reads: CASSESRGRPYEQYF. The DNA for the CDR3 is TGTGCCAGCAGTGAATCACGCGGACGGCCCTACGAGCAGTACTTC.

V is TRBV7-2 and J is TRBJ2-1; 12 bases map to TRBD2. V shed 5 bases, J shed 7 bases, and the junction held 6 bases outside the gene matches. Per the germline V gene, CDR1 is SGHTA and CDR2 is FQGNSA. CDR3 length: 15 residues. This CDR3 reads CASSLTSGSRNEQFF. CDR3 nucleotides: TGTGCCAGCAGCCTGACTAGCGGGAGCAGGAATGAGCAGTTCTTC.

This clone was counted only a few times. The CDR3: CASSLVASYEQYF. The DNA of the CDR3 is TGTGCCAGCAGCTTAGTTGCCTCCTACGAGCAGTACTTC. V and J are TRBV7-2 and TRBJ2-7; D remains ambiguous. The CDR3 sequence is 13 residues long. Trimming took 1 base from V and 0 from J, leaving 4 bases between them. The germline gives CDR1 SGHTA, CDR2 FQGNSA.

The chain links TRBV6-5 to TRBJ1-4; no definite D call. This CDR3 contains 14 residues. V was shortened by 1 base and J by 0 bases, with 3 bases between the two germline ends. From germline, CDR1 is MNHEY and CDR2 SVGAGI. DNA of the CDR3: TGTGCCAGCAGTTACTTTTCAACTAATGAAAAACTGTTTTTT. The encoded protein is CASSYFSTNEKLFF.

The chain carries TRBV7-9 and TRBJ1-1, with 9 bases lining up with TRBD1. This CDR3 region has 15 residues. Looked up from germline, CDR1 is SEHNR and CDR2 is FQNEAQ (reference sequence). Germline trimming cut 5 bases from V and 6 bases from J; bases unmatched to any gene: 10. Here the CDR3 reads CASSGTGTGSAEAFF. The DNA for the CDR3 is TGTGCCAGCAGCGGCACCGGGACAGGGTCGGCTGAAGCTTTCTTT.